This TCR beta chain was sequenced for a study of a mutant IDH1 vaccine in newly diagnosed glioma (TCRdb year 2021). Concerning the study at large: Patients were given eight vaccinations, in weeks 1, 3, 5, 7, 11, 15, 19 and 23, which matched visits V03 through V10. Vaccination was initiated 4-6 weeks after radiotherapy alone, or concurrently with temozolomide cycles in the chemotherapy-containing groups. Peripheral blood was collected at six visits: V03 (baseline), V05, V07, V10, V12 and V13. Prior to enrollment, standard therapy consisting of radiotherapy alone, temozolomide alone, or radiochemotherapy with temozolomide had been administered to patients, with the combination being received by most patients. For exploratory analyses, longitudinal TCRB deep sequencing was carried out in about two dozen treated patients wherever samples were available. Of the roughly 33 treated patients, approximately 62% were male and approximately 40% were female, and the mean age was 40.4 years. Results the study describes overall, beyond this receptor: Immune responses induced by the vaccine were seen in around 93% of patients across multiple MHC alleles. According to the authors, sample limitations meant that analyses of patient blood samples could not be reproduced. Selection of PBMC samples for TCRB deep sequencing was based on availability. No apparent relationship was observed between pseudoprogression and alterations in the top peripheral T cell clonotypes detected by TCRB sequencing.

From the germline V gene, CDR1 is SGHRS and CDR2 is YFSETQ. From its cysteine to its phenylalanine, the CDR3 spans 13 amino acids. The only DNA kept is the CDR3, 39 bases in frame from the first base. Relative to germline, V is 2 bases shorter and J is 1 base shorter, with 6 bases between their ends. To note about this clone: Its recognized antigen is unknown. No much larger clonotype is one base removed from it; base qualities were not supplied. Other nucleotide sequences from this sample produce the same CDR3.

The protocol used for the library was the immunoSEQ multiplex PCR assay. The hsTCRB Kit was used according to the manufacturer's protocol to amplify rearranged TCR beta chain sequences. TCRB libraries were sequenced on an Illumina MiSeq. The study's own analysis went as follows. Demultiplexing, trimming and gene mapping were performed with the kit vendor's proprietary platform. Here the immuneACCESS table is served through TCRdb, limited to in-frame sequences with V and J called. Missing clones are a known gap in these copies; in checked studies unresolved V genes cover under half, and the rest lacks a known reason. Clone size and V and J calls were adopted from that table, with D and trimming inferred from the DNA. Within this sample are about 51,000 clones, with approximately 78% of them counted one time only. Jointly, the top ten make up around 5.3% of the sample. This specimen's time point label, interpreted: week 5, during vaccination. Each vaccine dose was 300 ug of a 20-mer mutant IDH1 peptide in Montanide, given subcutaneously with topical imiquimod. The donors had newly diagnosed IDH1-mutant astrocytomas of WHO grade 3 or 4 that showed loss of nuclear ATRX. The samples were drawn from NOA16, a multicentre, single-arm, open-label phase I trial in Germany that tested a mutant IDH1 peptide vaccine in humans for the first time. Genomic DNA for TCRB sequencing was isolated from EDTA blood with the DNeasy Blood and Tissue Kit.

The sequence was obtained from a middle-aged man with glioma. The chain links TRBV5-1 with TRBJ1-1; too little of a D gene remains to name it. The sequences come from PBMCs, collected from a glioma patient whose treatment included an IDH1 peptide vaccine. DNA sequence: TGCGCCAGCAGCTTTGAGGGGAACACTGAAGCTTTCTTT. It encodes CASSFEGNTEAFF.